This TCR beta chain was sequenced during a study of blood T cell repertoires in COVID-19. For the study at large: Collection of acute and convalescent COVID-19 samples took place in the United States, Italy and Spain.

This CDR3 spans 15 amino acids. V lost 7 bases to trimming and J lost 1 base, with 14 bases between them. Germline assignment: CDR1 MNHEY and CDR2 SVGAGI. Study processing details: Amplification of reference gene primers was used by the study to estimate nucleated cell counts. TCRdb's table, derived via immunoSEQ multiplex PCR, lists solely in-frame clones and lacks some. Clonal size and the V and J genes are those of that table, whereas D and trimming came from the DNA. The sample lists fewer than 250,000 clones; 84% were seen once. The clonotype was recovered from a man in his forties or fifties with acute or convalescent COVID-19. The sequencing sample was made of peripheral blood. The chain employs TRBV6-5 and TRBJ1-5, with D uncertain. In nucleotides, the CDR3 is TGTGCCAGCACCTATTCGGGGAAAAGCAATCAGCCCCAGCATTTT. Amino acids: CASTYSGKSNQPQHF.